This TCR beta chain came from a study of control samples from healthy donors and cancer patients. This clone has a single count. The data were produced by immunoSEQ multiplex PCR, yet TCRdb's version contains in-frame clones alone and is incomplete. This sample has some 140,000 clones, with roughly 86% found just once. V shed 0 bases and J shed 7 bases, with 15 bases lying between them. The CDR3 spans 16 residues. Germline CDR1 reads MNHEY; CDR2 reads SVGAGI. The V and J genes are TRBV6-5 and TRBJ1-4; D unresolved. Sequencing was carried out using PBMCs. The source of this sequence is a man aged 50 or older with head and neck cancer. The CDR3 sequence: CASSYSPDLWGEKLFF. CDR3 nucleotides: TGTGCCAGCAGTTACTCTCCCGACCTTTGGGGTGAAAAACTGTTTTTT.